This T cell receptor (beta chain) was sequenced in a study of blood T cells in healthy people across ages. Looked up from germline, CDR1 is MNHEY and CDR2 is SMNVEV (reference sequence). The CDR3 spans 15 residues. J lost 5 bases, V lost 5 bases, and 11 bases had no gene match. Primed by a sample-barcoded 5' primer and a J-beta primer mix, a second PCR proceeded for roughly 6 to 12 cycles. TCRdb passed the 5' RACE reads through MiXCR, listing each CDR3 protein once. In the table there are around 900,000 distinct CDR3 sequences, roughly 26% of which are singletons. This clonotype was seen a few times. Its matching antigen is unknown. Study findings and constraints: In the absence of known donor CMV status, changes in expanded clonotypes were possibly confounded. Older age went with lower TCR beta diversity per million T cells, in a roughly linear way.

Isolation of PBMCs gave at least 7 million cells per sample. The TCR originated in an elderly woman in good health. Sequences were obtained from blood. The chain employs TRBV27 and TRBJ2-5, with TRBD1 matching over 7 bases. This CDR3 reads CASSQTTQGIETQYF. In DNA, the CDR3 is TGTGCCAGCAGTCAAACTACACAGGGGATTGAGACCCAGTACTTC.